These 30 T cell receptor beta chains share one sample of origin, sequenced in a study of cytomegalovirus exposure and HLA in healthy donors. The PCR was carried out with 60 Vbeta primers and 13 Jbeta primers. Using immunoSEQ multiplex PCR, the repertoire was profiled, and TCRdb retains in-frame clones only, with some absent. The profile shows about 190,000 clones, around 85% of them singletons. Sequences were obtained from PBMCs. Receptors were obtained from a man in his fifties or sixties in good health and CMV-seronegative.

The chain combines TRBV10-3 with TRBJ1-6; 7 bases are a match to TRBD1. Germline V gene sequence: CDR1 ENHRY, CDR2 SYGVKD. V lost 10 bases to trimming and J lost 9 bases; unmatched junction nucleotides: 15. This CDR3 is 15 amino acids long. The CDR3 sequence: CANPKGGRRASPLHF. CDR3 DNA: TGTGCCAACCCCAAAGGGGGCCGCAGGGCTTCACCCCTCCACTTT.

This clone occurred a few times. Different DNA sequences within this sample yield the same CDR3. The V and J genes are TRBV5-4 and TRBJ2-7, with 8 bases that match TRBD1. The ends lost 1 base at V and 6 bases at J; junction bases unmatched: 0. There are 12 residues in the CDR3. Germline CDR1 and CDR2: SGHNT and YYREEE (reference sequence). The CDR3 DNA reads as TGTGCCAGCAGCTTGACAGGGGGCGAGCAGTACTTC. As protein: CASSLTGGEQYF.

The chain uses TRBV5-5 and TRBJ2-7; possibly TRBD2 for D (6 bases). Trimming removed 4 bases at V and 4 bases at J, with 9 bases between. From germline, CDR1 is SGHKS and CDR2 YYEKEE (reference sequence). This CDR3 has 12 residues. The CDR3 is CASSTGVYEQYF. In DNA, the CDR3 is TGTGCCAGCAGCACGGGAGTTTACGAGCAGTACTTC.

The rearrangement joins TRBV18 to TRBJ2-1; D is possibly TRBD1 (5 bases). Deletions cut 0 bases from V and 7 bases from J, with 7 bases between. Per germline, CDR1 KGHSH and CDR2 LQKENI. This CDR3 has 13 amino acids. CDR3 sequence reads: CASSPPYRNEQFF. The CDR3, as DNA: TGTGCCAGCTCACCACCGTACAGGAATGAGCAGTTCTTC.

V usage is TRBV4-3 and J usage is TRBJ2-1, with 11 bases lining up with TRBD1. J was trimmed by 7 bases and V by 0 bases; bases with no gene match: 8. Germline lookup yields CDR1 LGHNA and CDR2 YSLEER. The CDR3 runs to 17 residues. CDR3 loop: CASSQDLADRGLNEQFF. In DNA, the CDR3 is TGCGCCAGCAGCCAAGATTTGGCGGACAGGGGGCTGAATGAGCAGTTCTTC.

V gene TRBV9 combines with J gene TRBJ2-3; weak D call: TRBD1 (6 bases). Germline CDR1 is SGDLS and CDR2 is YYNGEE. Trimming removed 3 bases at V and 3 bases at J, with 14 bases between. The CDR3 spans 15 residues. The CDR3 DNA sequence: TGTGCCAGCAGCGCTAACAGGGATGGTACAGATACGCAGTATTTT. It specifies CASSANRDGTDTQYF.

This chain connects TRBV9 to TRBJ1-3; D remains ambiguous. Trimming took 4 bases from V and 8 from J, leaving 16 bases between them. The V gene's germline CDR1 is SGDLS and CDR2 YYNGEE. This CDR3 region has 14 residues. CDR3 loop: CASSPYERADTIYF. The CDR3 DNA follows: TGTGCCAGCAGCCCTTACGAGAGGGCAGACACCATATATTTT.

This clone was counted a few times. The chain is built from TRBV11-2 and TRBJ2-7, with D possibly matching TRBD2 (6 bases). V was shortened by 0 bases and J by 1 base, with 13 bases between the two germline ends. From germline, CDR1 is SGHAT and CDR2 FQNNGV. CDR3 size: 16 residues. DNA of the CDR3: TGTGCCAGCAGCTTAGAAGCATTCGGGGGATCCTACGAGCAGTACTTC. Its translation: CASSLEAFGGSYEQYF.

CDR3 sequence (DNA): TGTGCCTGGAGTGTGGACAACGTTAATTCACCCCTCCACTTT. Translating it yields CAWSVDNVNSPLHF. This chain links TRBV30 with TRBJ1-6; TRBD1 might be the D (5 bases). V shed 0 bases and J shed 6 bases, with 9 bases lying between them. Germline loops: CDR1 GTSNPN, CDR2 SVGIG (reference sequence). The CDR3 runs 14 residues.

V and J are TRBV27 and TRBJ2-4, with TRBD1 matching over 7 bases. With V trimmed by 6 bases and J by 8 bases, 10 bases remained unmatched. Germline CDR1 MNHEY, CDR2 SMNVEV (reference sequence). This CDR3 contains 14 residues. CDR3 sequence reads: CASSLRQGRDIQYF. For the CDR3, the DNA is TGTGCCAGCAGCTTAAGACAGGGTCGGGACATTCAGTACTTC.

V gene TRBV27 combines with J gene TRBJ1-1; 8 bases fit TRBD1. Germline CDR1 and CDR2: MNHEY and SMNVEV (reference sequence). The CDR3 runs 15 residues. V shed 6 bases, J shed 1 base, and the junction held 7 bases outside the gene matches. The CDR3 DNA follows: TGTGCCAGCAGGGGAGACAGGGGTAGGAACACTGAAGCTTTCTTT. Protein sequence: CASRGDRGRNTEAFF.

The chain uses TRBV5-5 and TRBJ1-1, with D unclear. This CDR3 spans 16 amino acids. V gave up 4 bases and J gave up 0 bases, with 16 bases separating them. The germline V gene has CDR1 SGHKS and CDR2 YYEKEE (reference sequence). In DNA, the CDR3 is TGTGCCAGCAGCCCTCGGACGGGGTTCATGAACACTGAAGCTTTCTTT. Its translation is CASSPRTGFMNTEAFF.

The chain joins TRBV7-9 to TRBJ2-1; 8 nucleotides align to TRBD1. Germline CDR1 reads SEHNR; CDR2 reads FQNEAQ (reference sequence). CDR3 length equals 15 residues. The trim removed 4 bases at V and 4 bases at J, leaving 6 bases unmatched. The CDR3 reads CASSYRGLGYNEQFF. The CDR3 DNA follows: TGTGCCAGCAGCTACAGGGGGTTAGGGTACAATGAGCAGTTCTTC.

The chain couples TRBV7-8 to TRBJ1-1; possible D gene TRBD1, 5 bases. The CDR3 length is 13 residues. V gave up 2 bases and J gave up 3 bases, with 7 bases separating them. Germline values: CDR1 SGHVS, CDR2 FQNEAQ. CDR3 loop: CASSLQGYTEAFF. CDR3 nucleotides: TGTGCCAGCAGCTTACAGGGTTACACTGAAGCTTTCTTT.

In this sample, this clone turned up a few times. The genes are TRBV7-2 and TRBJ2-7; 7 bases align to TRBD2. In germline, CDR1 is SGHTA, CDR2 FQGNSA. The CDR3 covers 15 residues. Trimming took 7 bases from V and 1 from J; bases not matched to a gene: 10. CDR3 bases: TGTGCCAGCACCGGAGGGACGGGGGGATCCTACGAGCAGTACTTC. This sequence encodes CASTGGTGGSYEQYF.

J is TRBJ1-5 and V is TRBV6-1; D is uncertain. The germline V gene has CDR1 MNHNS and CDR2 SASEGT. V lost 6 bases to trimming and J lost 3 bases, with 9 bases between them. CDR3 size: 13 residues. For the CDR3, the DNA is TGTGCCAGCAGGACGAGGGACAATCAGCCCCAGCATTTT. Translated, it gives CASRTRDNQPQHF.

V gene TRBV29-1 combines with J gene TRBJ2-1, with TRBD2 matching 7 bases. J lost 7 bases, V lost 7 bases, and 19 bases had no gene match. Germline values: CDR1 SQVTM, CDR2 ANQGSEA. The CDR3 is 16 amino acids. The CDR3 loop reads CSAESAQRGRVNEQFF. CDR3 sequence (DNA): TGCAGCGCTGAGAGCGCACAGCGGGGTCGTGTAAATGAGCAGTTCTTC.

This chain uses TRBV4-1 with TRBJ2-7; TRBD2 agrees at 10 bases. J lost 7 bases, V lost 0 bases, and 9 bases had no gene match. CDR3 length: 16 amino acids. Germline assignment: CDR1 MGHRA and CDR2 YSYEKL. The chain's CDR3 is CASSQDRPAGGIEQYF. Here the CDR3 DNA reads TGCGCCAGCAGCCAAGATCGTCCAGCGGGGGGGATTGAGCAGTACTTC.

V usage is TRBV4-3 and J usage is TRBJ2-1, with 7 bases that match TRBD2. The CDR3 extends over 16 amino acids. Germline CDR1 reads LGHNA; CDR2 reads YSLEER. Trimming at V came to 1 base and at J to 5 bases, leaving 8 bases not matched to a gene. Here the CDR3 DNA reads TGCGCCAGCAGCCAAGCCCTAGGACTAGTAGACAATGAGCAGTTCTTC. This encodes CASSQALGLVDNEQFF.

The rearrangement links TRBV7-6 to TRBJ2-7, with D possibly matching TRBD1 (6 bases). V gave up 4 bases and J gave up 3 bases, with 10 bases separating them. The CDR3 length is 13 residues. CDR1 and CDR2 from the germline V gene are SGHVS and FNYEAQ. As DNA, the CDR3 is TGTGCCAGCAGCTGGGGACAAAACTACGAGCAGTACTTC. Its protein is CASSWGQNYEQYF.

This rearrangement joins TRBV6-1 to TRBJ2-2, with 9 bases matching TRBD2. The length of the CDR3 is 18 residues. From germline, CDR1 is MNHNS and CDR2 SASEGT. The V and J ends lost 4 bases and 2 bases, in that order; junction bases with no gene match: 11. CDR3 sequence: CASSARPAGGINTGELFF. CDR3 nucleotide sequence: TGTGCCAGCAGTGCCCGCCCAGCGGGGGGTATAAACACCGGGGAGCTGTTTTTT.

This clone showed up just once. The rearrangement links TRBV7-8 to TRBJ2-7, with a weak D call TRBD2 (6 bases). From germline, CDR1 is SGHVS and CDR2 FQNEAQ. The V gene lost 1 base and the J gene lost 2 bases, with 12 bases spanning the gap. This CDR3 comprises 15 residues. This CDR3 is CASSLVGGRPYEQYF. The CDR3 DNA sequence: TGTGCCAGCAGCTTAGTGGGAGGTCGTCCCTACGAGCAGTACTTC. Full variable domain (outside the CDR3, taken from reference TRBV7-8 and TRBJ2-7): GAGVSQSPRYKVAKRGQDVALRCDPISGHVSLFWYQQALGQGPEFLTYFQNEAQLDKSGLPSDRFFAERPEGSVSTLKIQRTQQEDSAVYLCASSLVGGRPYEQYFGPGTRLTVT.

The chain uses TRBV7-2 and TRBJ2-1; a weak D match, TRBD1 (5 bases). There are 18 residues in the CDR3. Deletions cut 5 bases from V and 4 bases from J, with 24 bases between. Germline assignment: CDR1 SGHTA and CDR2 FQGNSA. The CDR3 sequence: CASSKRRTSGPVYNEQFF. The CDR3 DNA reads TGTGCCAGCAGCAAACGACGGACAAGTGGGCCGGTTTACAATGAGCAGTTCTTC.

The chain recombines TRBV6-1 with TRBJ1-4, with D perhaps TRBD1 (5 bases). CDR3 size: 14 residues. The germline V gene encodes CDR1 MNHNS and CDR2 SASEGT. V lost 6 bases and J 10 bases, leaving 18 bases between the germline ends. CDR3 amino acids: CASSELGPSGKLFF. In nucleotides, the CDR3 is TGTGCCAGCAGCGAACTGGGGCCGTCCGGAAAACTGTTTTTT.

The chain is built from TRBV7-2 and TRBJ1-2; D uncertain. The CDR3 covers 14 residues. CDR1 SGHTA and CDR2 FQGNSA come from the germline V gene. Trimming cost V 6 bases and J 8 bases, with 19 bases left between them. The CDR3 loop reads CASSRTLSNEGYTF. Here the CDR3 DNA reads TGTGCCAGCAGTCGAACTCTCTCTAACGAAGGCTACACCTTC.

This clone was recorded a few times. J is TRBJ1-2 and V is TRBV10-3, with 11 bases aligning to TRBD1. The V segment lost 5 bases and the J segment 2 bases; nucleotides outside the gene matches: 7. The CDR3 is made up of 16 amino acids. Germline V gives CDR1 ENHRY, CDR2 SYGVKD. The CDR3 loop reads CAISQAGTGGNYGYTF. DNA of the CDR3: TGTGCCATCAGTCAGGCCGGGACAGGGGGGAACTATGGCTACACCTTC.

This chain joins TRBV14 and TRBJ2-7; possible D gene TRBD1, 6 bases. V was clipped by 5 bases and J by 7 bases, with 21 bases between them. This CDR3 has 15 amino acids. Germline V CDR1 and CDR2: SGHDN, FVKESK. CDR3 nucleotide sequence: TGTGCCAGCAGCGCTACAGGGCACGAAAGTTGGGAGCAGTACTTC. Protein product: CASSATGHESWEQYF.

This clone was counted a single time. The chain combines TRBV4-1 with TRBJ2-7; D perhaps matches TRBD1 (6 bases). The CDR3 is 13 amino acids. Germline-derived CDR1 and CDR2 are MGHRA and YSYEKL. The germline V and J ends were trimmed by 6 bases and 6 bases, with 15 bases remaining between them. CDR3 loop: CASSREQGLEQYF. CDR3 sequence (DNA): TGCGCCAGCAGTCGAGAGCAGGGGCTCGAGCAGTACTTC.

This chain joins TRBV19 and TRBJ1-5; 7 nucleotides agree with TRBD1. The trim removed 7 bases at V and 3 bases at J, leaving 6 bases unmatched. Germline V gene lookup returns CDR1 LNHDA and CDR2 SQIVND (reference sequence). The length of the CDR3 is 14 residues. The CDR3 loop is CASISRGNNQPQHF. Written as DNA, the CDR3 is TGTGCCAGTATAAGCAGGGGGAACAATCAGCCCCAGCATTTT. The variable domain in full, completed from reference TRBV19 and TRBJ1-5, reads DGGITQSPKYLFRKEGQNVTLSCEQNLNHDAMYWYRQDPGQGLRLIYYSQIVNDFQKGDIAEGYSVSREKKESFPLTVTSAQKNPTAFYLCASISRGNNQPQHFGDGTRLSIL.

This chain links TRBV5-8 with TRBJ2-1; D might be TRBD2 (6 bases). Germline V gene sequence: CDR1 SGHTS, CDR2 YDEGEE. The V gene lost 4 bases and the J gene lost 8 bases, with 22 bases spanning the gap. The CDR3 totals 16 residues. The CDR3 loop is CASSQLGGGSVDEQFF. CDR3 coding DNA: TGTGCCAGCAGCCAGCTTGGAGGAGGGTCGGTCGATGAGCAGTTCTTC. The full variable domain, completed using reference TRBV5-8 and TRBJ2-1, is EAGVTQSPTHLIKTRGQQATLRCSPISGHTSVYWYQQALGLGLQFLLWYDEGEERNRGNFPPRFSGRQFPNYSSELNVNALELEDSALYLCASSQLGGGSVDEQFFGPGTRLTVL.